These 29 T cell receptor beta chains share one sample of origin, sequenced in a study of T cell responses to AZD1222 COVID-19 vaccine. Data came from immunoSEQ multiplex PCR; TCRdb stores just in-frame clones and leaves some out. The sample carries tens of thousands of clones, 65% to 80% recorded once. The sequencing here drew on peripheral blood, taken on day 0 of AZD1222 vaccination. These TCRs come from an adult in good health.

This clone turned up a few times. The J gene is TRBJ2-3, the V gene TRBV3-1 (or the pseudogene TRBV3-2); TRBD1 or TRBD2 may be the D gene (5 bases each). The CDR3 totals 20 residues. Germline assignment: CDR1 LGHDT and CDR2 YNNKEL (reference sequence). The V end was cut by 1 base, the J end by 0 bases, with 23 bases between. The CDR3 spells CASSQVRSAYRDGSTDTQYF. DNA for the CDR3: TGTGCCAGCAGCCAAGTACGGTCGGCTTACCGGGACGGTAGCACAGATACGCAGTATTTT.

CDR3 sequence reads: CASSELGGQGDGNTIYF. The CDR3 bases are TGTGCCAGCAGTGAATTAGGAGGACAGGGGGATGGAAACACCATATATTTT. This chain links TRBV25-1 with TRBJ1-3; 10 nucleotides align to TRBD1. Germline values: CDR1 MGHDK, CDR2 SYGVNS. The CDR3 loop spans 17 amino acids. Unmatched junction bases numbered 6, after V lost 1 base and J lost 3 bases. Variable domain in full (rest from reference TRBV25-1 and TRBJ1-3): EADIYQTPRYLVIGTGKKITLECSQTMGHDKMYWYQQDPGMELHLIHYSYGVNSTEKGDLSSESTVSRIRTEHFPLTLESARPSHTSQYLCASSELGGQGDGNTIYFGEGSWLTVV.

The chain links TRBV10-1 to TRBJ1-6, with D tentatively TRBD1 (5 bases). V was shortened by 3 bases and J by 9 bases, with 12 bases between the two germline ends. CDR3 length: 14 residues. The V gene's germline CDR1 is WNHNN and CDR2 SYGVQD (reference sequence). The CDR3 protein is CASSDRLGGSPLHF. The DNA for the CDR3 is TGCGCCAGCAGTGACAGGCTTGGGGGTTCACCCCTCCACTTT.

V is TRBV28 and J is TRBJ1-1; unclear D gene. The CDR3 has 15 amino acids. Per the germline V gene, CDR1 is MDHEN and CDR2 is SYDVKM. With 3 bases removed from V and 0 bases from J, the gap between germline ends came to 11 bases. The CDR3 bases are TGTGCCAGCAGTTTGAGAAGATTTTTGAACACTGAAGCTTTCTTT. Its protein is CASSLRRFLNTEAFF.

The CDR3, as DNA: TGTGCCTGGAGTGTACTGGGTGGGTGGGTCCAAGAGACCCAGTACTTC. Translated, it gives CAWSVLGGWVQETQYF. The V and J genes are TRBV30 and TRBJ2-5; D unresolved. This CDR3 spans 16 amino acids. Germline assignment: CDR1 GTSNPN and CDR2 SVGIG (reference sequence). Trimming took off 0 bases at V and 1 base at J, with 15 bases between the two ends.

The rearrangement joins TRBV28 to TRBJ1-3, with 7 bases matching TRBD1. V lost 6 bases, J lost 1 base, and 6 bases stayed unmatched. The CDR3 extends over 15 amino acids. Germline CDR1 is MDHEN and CDR2 is SYDVKM. Here the CDR3 DNA reads TGTGCCAGCAGACCACAGGGGAATTCTGGAAACACCATATATTTT. It specifies CASRPQGNSGNTIYF.

The sample holds one count of this clone. The V and J genes are TRBV19 and TRBJ1-4; D gene unclear. CDR1 LNHDA and CDR2 SQIVND come from the germline V gene (reference sequence). The CDR3 loop spans 15 amino acids. V was cut by 5 bases and J by 0 bases, with 10 bases left in between. CDR3: CASSSLEATNEKLFF. The CDR3 region has the DNA TGTGCCAGTAGTTCGCTCGAGGCAACTAATGAAAAACTGTTTTTT.

The chain recombines TRBV25-1 with TRBJ1-3; D is perhaps TRBD1 (6 bases). V was cut by 8 bases and J by 0 bases, with 11 bases left in between. CDR3 size: 14 residues. The germline V gene encodes CDR1 MGHDK and CDR2 SYGVNS. The CDR3 protein is CASGLGHSGNTIYF. The CDR3 nucleotides are TGTGCCAGCGGCTTGGGACACTCTGGAAACACCATATATTTT.

This chain uses TRBV6-2 or TRBV6-3 with TRBJ1-6, with D tentatively TRBD1 (6 bases). V lost 6 bases and J lost 2, with 23 bases in between. Germline CDR1 reads MNHEY; CDR2 reads SVGEGT. The CDR3 covers 19 residues. CDR3: CASSPQHQPGDAYNSPLHF. CDR3 DNA sequence: TGTGCCAGCAGCCCTCAACACCAACCAGGGGACGCCTATAATTCACCCCTCCACTTT.

This sequence joins TRBV4-3 and TRBJ2-7; 9 bases match TRBD1. The CDR3 totals 15 residues. V lost 3 bases and J lost 4; bases outside the gene matches: 7. Germline CDR1 reads LGHNA; CDR2 reads YSLEER. The CDR3 spells CASSQSQGAHYEQYF. The CDR3 DNA is TGCGCCAGCAGCCAGTCACAGGGGGCGCATTACGAGCAGTACTTC.

V gene TRBV4-3 combines with J gene TRBJ1-6; 8 nucleotides line up with TRBD1. The CDR3 extends over 16 amino acids. Germline values: CDR1 LGHNA, CDR2 YSLEER. J was trimmed by 1 base and V by 1 base; bases with no gene match: 0. CDR3 sequence (DNA): TGCGCCAGCAGCCAAGGACAGGGGTCCTATAATTCACCCCTCCACTTT. Amino acids: CASSQGQGSYNSPLHF.

This clone was found once. This chain joins TRBV7-3 and TRBJ1-6; no firm D call. V gave up 4 bases and J gave up 8 bases, with 9 bases separating them. CDR1 is SGHTA, CDR2 FQGTGA, per germline. The CDR3 loop spans 13 amino acids. This CDR3 reads CASSSRPDSPLHF. CDR3 in DNA: TGTGCCAGCAGCTCCCGACCGGATTCACCCCTCCACTTT.

The chain has TRBV3-1 (or the pseudogene TRBV3-2) and TRBJ1-2; D may be TRBD1 (5 bases). CDR3 length: 22 amino acids. CDR1 is LGHDT, CDR2 YNNKEL, per germline (reference sequence). V lost 0 bases and J 4 bases, leaving 33 bases between the germline ends. The CDR3 DNA reads TGTGCCAGCAGCCAAGATTTTGGTTCGGGTTACGTGACGACAGCGAGTCTCTATGGCTACACCTTC. Residues: CASSQDFGSGYVTTASLYGYTF.

V is TRBV28 and J is TRBJ1-6; D may be TRBD1 (6 bases). Germline V CDR1 and CDR2: MDHEN, SYDVKM. The CDR3 sequence is 16 residues long. The V and J ends lost 6 bases and 9 bases respectively, with 21 bases between them. As DNA, the CDR3 is TGTGCCAGCAGGCCTCACTCCGGGACACCCGGTTCACCCCTCCACTTT. Encoded protein: CASRPHSGTPGSPLHF.

V gene TRBV2 combines with J gene TRBJ2-3; 8 bases fit TRBD2. V lost 4 bases and J lost 3; bases outside the gene matches: 6. Germline V gene sequence: CDR1 SNHLY, CDR2 FYNNEI. The CDR3 covers 15 residues. For the CDR3, the DNA is TGTGCCAGCAGTGCGACGGGGGGGCTTACAGATACGCAGTATTTT. Translated, it gives CASSATGGLTDTQYF.

V usage is TRBV19 and J usage is TRBJ1-1, with 8 bases matching TRBD1. V was pared by 5 bases and J by 1 base, with 3 bases of the junction left unmatched. Germline V lookup: CDR1 LNHDA, CDR2 SQIVND (reference sequence). This CDR3 comprises 14 residues. DNA of the CDR3: TGTGCCAGTAGTCGACAGGGGACGAACACTGAAGCTTTCTTT. This sequence encodes CASSRQGTNTEAFF.

The chain has TRBV6-5 and TRBJ2-7, with 8 nucleotides matching TRBD2. Germline-derived CDR1 and CDR2 are MNHEY and SVGAGI. Germline trimming cut 8 bases from V and 1 base from J; bases unmatched to any gene: 4. The CDR3 contains 13 residues. CDR3 bases: TGTGCCAGCGGTCAGCGGGGGTCCTACGAGCAGTACTTC. Amino acids: CASGQRGSYEQYF.

This clone was seen just once. The CDR3 here is CAWSVLRAQGKLFF. CDR3 DNA: TGTGCCTGGAGTGTACTTCGGGCGCAGGGAAAACTGTTTTTT. The chain recombines TRBV30 with TRBJ1-4, with D possibly being TRBD1 (5 bases). Trimming took 0 bases from V and 10 from J, leaving 15 bases between them. This CDR3 is built from 14 residues. The germline CDR1 and CDR2 sequences are GTSNPN and SVGIG (reference sequence).

This clone is deemed medium-sized. The CDR3: CASSASGATGELFF. The CDR3 DNA is TGTGCCAGTAGTGCTAGCGGGGCCACCGGGGAGCTGTTTTTT. The chain joins TRBV19 to TRBJ2-2; 9 bases are a match to TRBD2. Germline V gene data show CDR1 as LNHDA and CDR2 as SQIVND (reference sequence). The CDR3 loop spans 14 amino acids. V lost 5 bases to trimming and J lost 4 bases; unmatched junction nucleotides: 2.

The gene calls are TRBV3-1 (or the pseudogene TRBV3-2) and TRBJ1-5, with D possibly TRBD1 on 6 matching bases. Between the trimmed V and J ends, which lost 1 base and 4 bases, there was a span of 8 bases. The CDR3 runs to 14 residues. The germline V gene encodes CDR1 LGHDT and CDR2 YNNKEL (reference sequence). The CDR3 is CASSQGQGNQPQHF. The CDR3 bases are TGTGCCAGCAGCCAAGGGCAGGGGAATCAGCCCCAGCATTTT.

The chain carries TRBV5-6 and TRBJ2-5, with D unclear. From germline, CDR1 is SGHDT and CDR2 YYEEEE. This CDR3 contains 13 residues. V was pared by 2 bases and J by 2 bases, with 7 bases between. CDR3 sequence: CASSFKLQETQYF. CDR3 bases: TGTGCCAGCAGCTTTAAATTACAAGAGACCCAGTACTTC.

The gene calls are TRBV5-4 and TRBJ2-1; tentatively, D is TRBD2 (7 bases). Germline V gene data show CDR1 as SGHNT and CDR2 as YYREEE (reference sequence). This CDR3 spans 15 amino acids. The V and J ends lost 4 bases and 3 bases respectively, with 14 bases between them. The CDR3 region has the DNA TGTGCCAGCAGCGCGGACGGGGGGCTCTACAATGAGCAGTTCTTC. Its translation: CASSADGGLYNEQFF.

The rearrangement links TRBV14 to TRBJ2-3, with a possible D match to TRBD1 (6 bases). The CDR3 loop spans 17 amino acids. Trimming took 0 bases from V and 2 from J, leaving 15 bases between them. CDR1 SGHDN and CDR2 FVKESK come from the germline V gene. The CDR3 DNA reads TGTGCCAGCAGCCAAGATGAGTGGGACAAGGTCACAGATACGCAGTATTTT. Translated, it gives CASSQDEWDKVTDTQYF.

The rearrangement joins TRBV5-5 to TRBJ2-1; 12 bases are a match to TRBD2. This CDR3 has 15 amino acids. Germline assignment: CDR1 SGHKS and CDR2 YYEKEE (reference sequence). The junction had 9 bases not matched to a gene; V was cut back by 5 bases and J by 9 bases. As DNA, the CDR3 is TGTGCCAGCAGTCTACCTAGCGGGGGGGCAGGTGAGCAGTTCTTC. Amino acid sequence: CASSLPSGGAGEQFF.

This CDR3 is CASSPGTANEKLFF. The CDR3 region has the DNA TGTGCCAGCAGCCCCGGGACAGCAAATGAAAAACTGTTTTTT. J is TRBJ1-4 and V is TRBV7-9; TRBD1 agrees at 7 bases. The germline gives CDR1 SEHNR, CDR2 FQNEAQ (reference sequence). The length of the CDR3 is 14 residues. Unmatched junction bases numbered 5, after V lost 5 bases and J lost 5 bases. The whole variable domain, remainder taken from reference TRBV7-9 and TRBJ1-4, is DTGVSQNPRHKITKRGQNVTFRCDPISEHNRLYWYRQTLGQGPEFLTYFQNEAQLEKSRLLSDRFSAERPKGSFSTLEIQRTEQGDSAMYLCASSPGTANEKLFFGSGTQLSVL.

This rearrangement joins TRBV7-6 to TRBJ2-3, with 8 bases fitting TRBD1. J lost 5 bases, V lost 5 bases, and 9 bases had no gene match. Germline CDR1 reads SGHVS; CDR2 reads FNYEAQ. The CDR3 is 15 residues long. In DNA, the CDR3 is TGTGCCAGCAGCGCCACTCAGGGGGCCTTAGATACGCAGTATTTT. This translates into CASSATQGALDTQYF.

DNA for the CDR3: TGTGCCTGGAGTGTCGGCAGGGGAGCTTTCTTT. Its translation: CAWSVGRGAFF. V is TRBV30 and J is TRBJ1-1, with D perhaps TRBD1 (6 bases). This CDR3 spans 11 amino acids. Trimming removed 0 bases from V and 10 bases from J, with 9 bases in between. Germline V CDR1 and CDR2: GTSNPN, SVGIG (reference sequence).

The chain recombines TRBV12-3 or TRBV12-4 with TRBJ2-3; a possible D gene is TRBD1 (5 bases). The CDR3 sequence is 12 residues long. V was shortened by 6 bases and J by 5 bases, with 9 bases between the two germline ends. The DNA of the CDR3 is TGTGCCAGCAGAGCAGGGTTAGATACGCAGTATTTT. It yields the protein CASRAGLDTQYF.

The V gene is TRBV7-9, the J gene TRBJ2-7; the match to TRBD1 covers 9 bases. With 4 bases clipped from V and 3 bases from J, the junction kept 10 bases outside the gene matches. The CDR3 extends over 16 amino acids. Germline lookup yields CDR1 SEHNR and CDR2 FQNEAQ (reference sequence). CDR3 residues: CASSSGTGNPIYEQYF. CDR3 DNA sequence: TGTGCCAGCAGCTCTGGGACAGGGAACCCTATCTACGAGCAGTACTTC. The whole variable domain, filled in from reference TRBV7-9 and TRBJ2-7, reads DTGVSQNPRHKITKRGQNVTFRCDPISEHNRLYWYRQTLGQGPEFLTYFQNEAQLEKSRLLSDRFSAERPKGSFSTLEIQRTEQGDSAMYLCASSSGTGNPIYEQYFGPGTRLTVT.